The next 9 T cell receptor beta chains were all read from a single sample in a study of CD8 T cells in ankylosing spondylitis. MiXCR was run by TCRdb on the 5' RACE reads, yielding one entry per CDR3 protein. In the table there are 30,000 to 40,000 distinct CDR3 sequences, 10% of which are singletons. The sequenced material came from blood, either unsorted or a sorted T cell fraction (not recorded which). Receptors originate from a male donor with ankylosing spondylitis or in good health (not recorded which).

This clonotype occurred a few times. The rearrangement links TRBV29-1 to TRBJ2-2; 8 nucleotides agree with TRBD1. V dropped 2 bases and J dropped 1; count of bases not matched to a gene: 9. Germline V gene data show CDR1 as SQVTM and CDR2 as ANQGSEA. The CDR3 is made up of 17 amino acids. CDR3 amino acids: CSVEMGRGTGNTGELFF. The CDR3 DNA is TGCAGCGTTGAAATGGGGAGAGGGACAGGGAACACCGGGGAGCTGTTTTTT.

At least ten counts were recorded for this clonotype. The genes are TRBV30 and TRBJ2-7; D gene ambiguous. CDR1 is GTSNPN and CDR2 is SVGIG in the germline V gene (reference sequence). V was trimmed by 0 bases and J by 6 bases, leaving 9 bases between them. The CDR3 length is 12 residues. The chain's CDR3 is CAWSVEAREQYF. The CDR3 nucleotides are TGTGCCTGGAGTGTAGAAGCTCGCGAGCAGTACTTC.

This clonotype was recorded many times. The CDR3 loop reads CASWRGGTDTQYF. In DNA, the CDR3 is TGTGCCAGCTGGCGGGGGGGCACAGATACGCAGTATTTT. This rearrangement joins TRBV2 to TRBJ2-3; 8 positions match TRBD2. The germline V gene has CDR1 SNHLY and CDR2 FYNNEI. This CDR3 is 13 amino acids long. After removal of 8 bases from V and 1 base from J, the junction contained 2 bases not matched to a gene.

The rearrangement links TRBV20-1 to TRBJ1-1; possible D gene TRBD1, 6 bases. Germline CDR1 is DFQATT and CDR2 is SNEGSKA (reference sequence). Trimming cost V 0 bases and J 3 bases, with 11 bases left between them. The CDR3 runs to 14 residues. The CDR3 spells CSARDPGADTEAFF. In DNA form, the CDR3 reads TGCAGTGCTAGAGATCCAGGGGCGGACACTGAAGCTTTCTTT.

This clonotype was picked up many times. The V call is TRBV20-1, the J call TRBJ2-1; D is perhaps TRBD2 (6 bases). V lost 3 bases and J lost 7, with 10 bases in between. The germline gives CDR1 DFQATT, CDR2 SNEGSKA (reference sequence). This CDR3 comprises 12 residues. The CDR3: CSASGSFNEQFF. The CDR3 DNA follows: TGCAGTGCTAGCGGGAGTTTTAATGAGCAGTTCTTC.

This clonotype was detected ten times or more. This sequence joins TRBV29-1 and TRBJ2-1, with D hard to call. V lost 3 bases and J lost 7, with 13 bases in between. CDR1 is SQVTM, CDR2 ANQGSEA, per germline. This CDR3 is 13 amino acids long. CDR3 bases: TGCAGCGTTGAGATAGTATCCCCTAATGAGCAGTTCTTC. Translated: CSVEIVSPNEQFF.

This clonotype came up many times. This rearrangement joins TRBV12-3 or TRBV12-4 to TRBJ2-2; 7 nucleotides align to TRBD1. The CDR3 sequence is 14 residues long. J was trimmed by 4 bases and V by 5 bases; bases with no gene match: 4. CDR3 nucleotides: TGTGCCAGCAGTCAGACAGGGACCACCGGGGAGCTGTTTTTT. It specifies CASSQTGTTGELFF.

The rearrangement links TRBV5-8 to TRBJ1-1; weak D call: TRBD1 (5 bases). The V gene's germline CDR1 is SGHTS and CDR2 YDEGEE. The CDR3 has 15 amino acids. The ends were cut back, 4 bases at V and 7 bases at J, with 20 bases in the middle. CDR3 nucleotides: TGTGCCAGCAGCCTGAACCTGCAGGGCCTTTATGAAGCTTTCTTT. Translated, it gives CASSLNLQGLYEAFF.

This clonotype was picked up many times. This rearrangement joins TRBV7-9 to TRBJ1-1; D ambiguous. Germline CDR1 and CDR2: SEHNR and FQNEAQ (reference sequence). This CDR3 spans 15 amino acids. The V and J ends lost 0 bases and 10 bases respectively, with 18 bases between them. This CDR3 is CASSLASQGGVGAFF. CDR3 coding DNA: TGTGCCAGCAGCTTAGCTTCCCAAGGTGGGGTCGGAGCTTTCTTT.